This record covers a single T cell receptor beta chain. The sample comes from a study of T cells after yellow fever vaccination. The germline V gene has CDR1 ENHRY and CDR2 SYGVKD. This CDR3 contains 13 residues. Trimming at V came to 4 bases and at J to 5 bases, leaving 3 bases not matched to a gene. A single record per CDR3 protein comes from TCRdb applying MiXCR to the 5' RACE reads. This sample yields some 420,000 distinct CDR3 sequences, of which around 20% are seen a single time; 15% to 20% belongs to the top ten. The chain has TRBV10-3 and TRBJ1-2, with 8 bases that match TRBD1. The sample consisted of PBMCs, taken before the yellow fever booster vaccination. The source is a man between 18 and 29 years old who received the YFV17D yellow fever vaccine. The CDR3 region is CAISVTGGYGYTF. The CDR3 coding sequence is TGTGCCATCAGTGTCACAGGGGGTTATGGCTACACCTTC.